This paragraph reports one T cell receptor (beta chain). Assay: immunoSEQ multiplex PCR; the TCRdb copy retains only in-frame clones and omits some. The sample shows some 38,000 clones, 91% of them seen only once. The record originates from a study of T cell changes during pregnancy in multiple sclerosis. With 5 bases clipped from V and 4 bases from J, the junction kept 13 bases outside the gene matches. This CDR3 has 17 amino acids. Looked up from germline, CDR1 is MNHEY and CDR2 is SMNVEV (reference sequence). The specimen was CD4+ T cells from peripheral blood mononuclear cells, collected in the second trimester of pregnancy. The chain is built from TRBV27 and TRBJ1-5; 8 bases are a match to TRBD1. The receptor's source is a female donor in good health, enrolled as a control in a pregnancy study. The CDR3 is CASSSLGGQGSNQPQHF. CDR3 sequence (DNA): TGTGCCAGCAGTAGCCTGGGAGGACAGGGATCAAATCAGCCCCAGCATTTT.